This T cell receptor beta chain was observed in a study of PD-L1 blockade in urothelial cancer. The overall study: Males with bladder-origin urothelial cancer constituted about 85% of the roughly 30 patients. The number of prior chemotherapy regimens per patient was 0 to 3. A median of about 130,000 T cells was found in the blood samples.

This CDR3 has 13 amino acids. V lost 2 bases, J lost 4 bases, and 8 bases lay in between. Germline-derived CDR1 and CDR2 are MNHEY and SVGAGI. Patients were diagnosed with urothelial carcinoma, either locally advanced or metastatic. Sequenced by immunoSEQ multiplex PCR; TCRdb stores in-frame clones only, minus some. This sample carries around 80,000 clones, about nine tenths of them seen once, and the ten largest clones take over 5%. Specimen: PBMCs, collected around atezolizumab (anti-PD-L1) treatment. The gene calls are TRBV6-5 and TRBJ1-1; D ambiguous. The receptor's source is a woman in her 70s with urothelial cancer. The CDR3 nucleotides read TGTGCCAGCAGTTACGAGAGGAGCACTGAAGCTTTCTTT. Translating it yields CASSYERSTEAFF.